This TCR beta chain was found in a study of CD8+ T cells in alopecia areata. Study in general: Treated patients swallowed 5 to 10 mg of oral tofacitinib twice daily.

Remarks on this clone: Antigen unknown.

There are 15 residues in the CDR3. Trimming cost V 4 bases and J 3 bases; bases outside gene matches: 3. The germline V gene has CDR1 SGHTA and CDR2 FQGTGA. Documented treatment: oral pan-JAK inhibitor, 5-10 mg twice daily. Whole-study findings and limits: Patients displayed less clarity in TCR sharing than mice, a finding possibly related to HLA.

RNA extraction and reverse transcription yielded cDNA as sequencing template. Some clones are missing from TCRdb's copy, which holds only in-frame ones; the method was immunoSEQ multiplex PCR. The table records 140,000 to 150,000 clones, nearly 55% of them present only once. The clonotype originates from a human donor with alopecia areata. The J gene is TRBJ2-1, the V gene TRBV7-3, with TRBD1 matching 10 bases. The specimen was CD8+ T cells sorted from blood, collected at week 4, from a patient treated with tofacitinib. DNA for the CDR3: TGTGCCAGCAGCTCCGGGACAGGGGTCTACAATGAGCAGTTCTTC. It is translated as CASSSGTGVYNEQFF. Full variable domain (rest looked up from reference TRBV7-3 and TRBJ2-1): GAGVSQTPSNKVTEKGKYVELRCDPISGHTALYWYRQSLGQGPEFLIYFQGTGAADDSGLPNDRFFAVRPEGSVSTLKIQRTERGDSAVYLCASSSGTGVYNEQFFGPGTRLTVL.